This T cell receptor beta chain was found in a study of blood T cell repertoires in COVID-19. Study-level background: From the United States, Italy and Spain came samples of acute and convalescent COVID-19.

Original handling: Amplifying reference gene primers gave estimates of nucleated cell counts. The method was immunoSEQ multiplex PCR; TCRdb's version includes in-frame clones alone and lacks a portion of them. V, J and clone size derive from that table, while D and trimming were established from the DNA sequence. Among approximately 490,000 clones listed, about 90% were seen once. There are a few counts of this clone. Participants were placed into cohorts based on the clinical history they reported. Before being deemed recovered, Cohort 3 donors had two negative PCRs, clearance, or symptom resolution. Germline lookup yields CDR1 LGHNA and CDR2 YNFKEQ. This CDR3 contains 18 residues. The V segment lost 0 bases and the J segment 6 bases; nucleotides outside the gene matches: 11.

This rearrangement joins TRBV4-2 to TRBJ2-4, with 10 bases aligning to TRBD2. The sequence derives from a woman aged 18-35 years who had recovered from COVID-19. Sequencing input: PBMCs or T cells enriched from blood (not recorded which). CDR3 amino acids: CASSQDWLAGVGRNIQYF. The CDR3 region has the DNA TGTGCCAGCAGCCAAGATTGGCTAGCGGGGGTAGGAAGAAACATTCAGTACTTC.